These T cell receptor beta chains were read from a single sample in a study of blood T cell repertoires in COVID-19. Some clones are missing from TCRdb's copy, which holds only in-frame ones; the method was immunoSEQ multiplex PCR. The top ten hold under 30% of the sample, which has more than 50,000 clones, under 85% seen once. Sample: peripheral blood. All receptors come from an elderly woman with acute or convalescent COVID-19. Each CDR3 is given with its conserved first and last residue. The order of the fields is clone size, D gene, V gene, J gene, CDR3 protein, CDR3 DNA. The D gene is left open where the match is weak. Clone sizes are given selectively: once, few, many, or a class where the clone is expanded.

size: few
D: .
V: TRBV10-3
J: TRBJ1-4
CDR3: CAISERRATNEKLFF
DNA: TGTGCCATCAGTGAGCGGAGGGCAACTAATGAAAAACTGTTTTTT

size: once
D: TRBD2
V: TRBV11-3
J: TRBJ2-5
CDR3: CASSQRLAGGPETQYF
DNA: TGTGCCAGCAGCCAGCGACTAGCGGGAGGGCCAGAGACCCAGTACTTC

size: .
D: .
V: TRBV28
J: TRBJ1-2
CDR3: CATYLNYGYTF
DNA: TGTGCCACCTACCTTAACTATGGCTACACCTTC

size: .
D: TRBD2
V: TRBV19
J: TRBJ2-1
CDR3: CASSISGSLDEQFF
DNA: TGTGCCAGTAGTATAAGCGGGAGTTTGGATGAGCAGTTCTTC

size: .
D: TRBD2
V: TRBV7-9
J: TRBJ2-7
CDR3: CASSFHFSGSSYEQYF
DNA: TGTGCCAGCAGCTTCCACTTTAGCGGGAGCTCCTACGAGCAGTACTTC

size: few
D: .
V: TRBV24-1
J: TRBJ1-2
CDR3: CATSDAGLGGYGYTF
DNA: TGTGCCACCAGTGATGCGGGATTGGGCGGATATGGCTACACCTTC

size: once
D: .
V: TRBV4-2
J: TRBJ1-6
CDR3: CASTGGRNNSPLHF
DNA: TGTGCCAGCACTGGAGGGAGAAATAATTCACCCCTCCACTTT

size: .
D: TRBD2
V: TRBV7-6
J: TRBJ2-7
CDR3: CASSLAPGLAYEQYF
DNA: TGTGCCAGCAGCTTAGCTCCGGGACTAGCGTACGAGCAGTACTTC

size: .
D: .
V: TRBV11-3
J: TRBJ2-1
CDR3: CASSLRGRGYNEQFF
DNA: TGTGCCAGCAGCTTAAGAGGGAGAGGCTACAATGAGCAGTTCTTC

size: .
D: TRBD2
V: TRBV29-1
J: TRBJ2-5
CDR3: CCAGLAGVRRETQYF
DNA: TGCTGTGCGGGACTAGCGGGAGTTCGGCGGGAGACCCAGTACTTC

size: once
D: TRBD1
V: TRBV5-1
J: TRBJ1-2
CDR3: CASSQGTAVYYGYTF
DNA: TGCGCCAGCAGCCAAGGGACAGCCGTTTACTATGGCTACACCTTC

size: .
D: TRBD2
V: TRBV3-1/TRBV3-2
J: TRBJ2-1
CDR3: CASSQPELAGQDEQFF
DNA: TGTGCCAGCAGCCAGCCCGAACTAGCGGGACAGGATGAGCAGTTCTTC

size: .
D: .
V: TRBV19
J: TRBJ1-3
CDR3: CASSRRAQTGNTIYF
DNA: TGTGCCAGTAGTCGGAGGGCGCAGACTGGAAACACCATATATTTT

size: .
D: .
V: TRBV10-2
J: TRBJ2-3
CDR3: CASSDSGADTDTQYF
DNA: TGCGCCAGCAGTGATAGTGGTGCGGACACAGATACGCAGTATTTT

size: once
D: TRBD2
V: TRBV11-3
J: TRBJ2-3
CDR3: CASSSGLAGLGTQYF
DNA: TGTGCCAGCAGCTCGGGACTAGCGGGCTTAGGGACGCAGTATTTT

size: .
D: TRBD1
V: TRBV19
J: TRBJ1-2
CDR3: CASSTGGYGYTF
DNA: TGTGCCAGTAGTACAGGGGGCTATGGCTACACCTTC

size: .
D: TRBD2
V: TRBV19
J: TRBJ2-6
CDR3: CASSIWGGASSSGANVLTF
DNA: TGTGCCAGTAGTATTTGGGGAGGGGCTTCTAGCTCTGGGGCCAACGTCCTGACTTTC

size: .
D: .
V: TRBV15
J: TRBJ2-1
CDR3: CATSRGSSYNEQFF
DNA: TGTGCCACCAGCAGAGGGAGCTCCTACAATGAGCAGTTCTTC

size: .
D: TRBD1
V: TRBV3-1/TRBV3-2
J: TRBJ2-1
CDR3: CASIDRGQGEQFF
DNA: TGTGCCAGCATCGACAGGGGGCAGGGTGAGCAGTTCTTC

size: large
D: .
V: TRBV12-3/TRBV12-4
J: TRBJ1-4
CDR3: CASSLYRGEKLFF
DNA: TGTGCCAGCAGTTTATATCGGGGAGAAAAACTGTTTTTT

size: .
D: .
V: TRBV3-1/TRBV3-2
J: TRBJ2-3
CDR3: CASSHWSNRVDTQYF
DNA: TGTGCCAGCAGCCATTGGAGCAACAGGGTAGATACGCAGTATTTT

size: .
D: TRBD2
V: TRBV18
J: TRBJ2-7
CDR3: CASSRTSASYEQYF
DNA: TGTGCCAGCTCCCGAACTAGCGCCTCCTACGAGCAGTACTTC

size: .
D: TRBD2
V: TRBV4-3
J: TRBJ2-2
CDR3: CASSLRGGETGELFF
DNA: TGCGCCAGCAGCCTTAGGGGAGGGGAAACCGGGGAGCTGTTTTTT

size: .
D: TRBD1
V: TRBV5-4
J: TRBJ1-1
CDR3: CASSLKTGIRGTEAFF
DNA: TGTGCCAGCAGCTTGAAGACAGGGATAAGAGGAACTGAAGCTTTCTTT

size: once
D: .
V: TRBV20-1
J: TRBJ2-1
CDR3: CSASRLVSRDYNEQFF
DNA: TGCAGTGCTAGTAGACTAGTCTCCCGTGATTACAATGAGCAGTTCTTC

size: once
D: .
V: TRBV12-3/TRBV12-4
J: TRBJ2-4
CDR3: CASSPIRGGIQYF
DNA: TGTGCCAGCAGCCCTATACGGGGAGGCATTCAGTACTTC

size: .
D: TRBD1
V: TRBV4-1
J: TRBJ1-2
CDR3: CASSQYPGTGDGYTF
DNA: TGCGCCAGCAGCCAATATCCTGGGACAGGGGATGGCTACACCTTC

size: .
D: .
V: TRBV28
J: TRBJ2-3
CDR3: CASSFLSGTDTQYF
DNA: TGTGCCAGCAGTTTTCTGTCGGGCACAGATACGCAGTATTTT

size: once
D: TRBD1
V: TRBV7-2
J: TRBJ2-7
CDR3: CASSLTGGYLGEQYF
DNA: TGTGCCAGCAGCTTAACAGGGGGCTACCTGGGTGAGCAGTACTTC

size: .
D: TRBD2
V: TRBV14
J: TRBJ2-1
CDR3: CASSHRGTSLTYNEQFF
DNA: TGTGCCAGCAGCCACAGGGGGACTAGCCTAACCTACAATGAGCAGTTCTTC

size: .
D: .
V: TRBV10-3
J: TRBJ2-5
CDR3: CAISESLTGQETQYF
DNA: TGTGCCATCAGTGAGTCCCTGACAGGCCAAGAGACCCAGTACTTC

size: .
D: .
V: TRBV6-1
J: TRBJ1-5
CDR3: CASSDYGGASGQPQHF
DNA: TGTGCCAGCAGTGATTATGGGGGGGCATCGGGCCAGCCCCAGCATTTT

size: many
D: TRBD1
V: TRBV11-1
J: TRBJ1-6
CDR3: CASSQDRGDSPLHF
DNA: TGTGCCAGCAGCCAGGACAGGGGGGATTCACCCCTCCACTTT

size: .
D: TRBD2
V: TRBV6-1
J: TRBJ2-1
CDR3: CASSELAGPPHEQFF
DNA: TGTGCCAGCAGTGAACTAGCGGGCCCGCCGCATGAGCAGTTCTTC

size: many
D: .
V: TRBV19
J: TRBJ2-7
CDR3: CASSIDSLDEQYF
DNA: TGTGCCAGTAGTATAGATTCTCTAGACGAGCAGTACTTC

size: once
D: TRBD2
V: TRBV10-3
J: TRBJ2-7
CDR3: CAISDRLGQGGYEQYF
DNA: TGTGCCATCAGTGATAGGTTAGGGCAGGGAGGGTACGAGCAGTACTTC

size: once
D: TRBD2
V: TRBV9
J: TRBJ2-6
CDR3: CASSVGLAGTSSGANVLTF
DNA: TGTGCCAGCAGCGTAGGACTAGCGGGGACCTCCTCTGGGGCCAACGTCCTGACTTTC

size: .
D: .
V: TRBV3-1/TRBV3-2
J: TRBJ2-5
CDR3: CASSQTRSSETQYF
DNA: TGTGCCAGCAGCCAAACTCGGAGTTCGGAGACCCAGTACTTC

size: .
D: .
V: TRBV11-3
J: TRBJ2-1
CDR3: CASSLSPLSNEQFF
DNA: TGTGCCAGCAGCTTATCCCCTTTGTCCAATGAGCAGTTCTTC

size: .
D: TRBD1
V: TRBV4-3
J: TRBJ1-1
CDR3: CASSQFPGTEEAFF
DNA: TGCGCCAGCAGCCAATTTCCCGGGACAGAGGAAGCTTTCTTT

size: .
D: TRBD1
V: TRBV5-4
J: TRBJ1-4
CDR3: CASSPDRGTANEKLFF
DNA: TGTGCCAGCAGCCCCGACAGGGGAACCGCTAATGAAAAACTGTTTTTT

size: .
D: TRBD2
V: TRBV7-9
J: TRBJ2-7
CDR3: CASSLGAGGPYEQYF
DNA: TGTGCCAGCAGCTTAGGGGCGGGAGGGCCCTACGAGCAGTACTTC

size: .
D: TRBD1
V: TRBV28
J: TRBJ2-7
CDR3: CASSSRTGMAYEQYF
DNA: TGTGCCAGCAGTTCACGGACAGGGATGGCCTACGAGCAGTACTTC

size: few
D: TRBD2
V: TRBV2
J: TRBJ2-2
CDR3: CASSLADTGELFF
DNA: TGTGCCAGTTCTCTAGCGGACACCGGGGAGCTGTTTTTT

size: few
D: .
V: TRBV9
J: TRBJ1-2
CDR3: CASSEGAGVNYGYTF
DNA: TGTGCCAGCAGCGAAGGGGCAGGGGTTAACTATGGCTACACCTTC

size: .
D: .
V: TRBV3-1/TRBV3-2
J: TRBJ1-3
CDR3: CASSPAGVSGNTIYF
DNA: TGTGCCAGCAGCCCCGCGGGGGTCTCTGGAAACACCATATATTTT